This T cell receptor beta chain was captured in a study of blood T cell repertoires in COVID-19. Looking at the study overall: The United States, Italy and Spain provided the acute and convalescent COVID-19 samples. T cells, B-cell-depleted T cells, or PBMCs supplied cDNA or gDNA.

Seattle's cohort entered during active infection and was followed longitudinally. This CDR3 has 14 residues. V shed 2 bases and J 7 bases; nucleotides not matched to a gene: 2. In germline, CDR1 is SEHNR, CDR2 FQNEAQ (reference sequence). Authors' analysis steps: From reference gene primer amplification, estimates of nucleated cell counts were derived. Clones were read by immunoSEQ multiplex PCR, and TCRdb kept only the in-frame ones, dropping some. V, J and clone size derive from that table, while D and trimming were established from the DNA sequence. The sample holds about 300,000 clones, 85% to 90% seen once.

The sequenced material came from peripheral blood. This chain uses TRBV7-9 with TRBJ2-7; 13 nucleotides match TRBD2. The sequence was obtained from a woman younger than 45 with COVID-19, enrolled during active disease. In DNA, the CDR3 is TGTGCCAGCAGCTTAAGACTAGCGGGGGGAGAGCAGTACTTC. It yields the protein CASSLRLAGGEQYF.